Following are 30 T cell receptor beta chains from one sample sequenced in a study of blood T cell repertoires in COVID-19. TCRdb keeps only in-frame clones here, not all; method: immunoSEQ multiplex PCR. In the table there are about 190,000 clones, just under 80% of which are singletons. The sequencing sample was made of peripheral blood. The receptors shown here come from a woman at least 80 years old with active or convalescent COVID-19.

The rearrangement joins TRBV4-2 to TRBJ2-1; 10 nucleotides agree with TRBD2. Germline CDR1 and CDR2: LGHNA and YNFKEQ. The CDR3 spans 16 residues. Trimming took 2 bases from V and 6 from J; bases not matched to a gene: 7. CDR3 sequence reads: CASSQYSGGFFNEQFF. CDR3 DNA sequence: TGTGCCAGCAGCCAATATAGCGGGGGGTTCTTCAATGAGCAGTTCTTC.

J is TRBJ2-2 and V is TRBV9, with TRBD1 matching 7 bases. This CDR3 spans 14 amino acids. The germline gives CDR1 SGDLS, CDR2 YYNGEE. V shed 0 bases, J shed 4 bases, and the junction held 0 bases outside the gene matches. CDR3 amino acids: CASSVEGATGELFF. The CDR3 coding sequence is TGTGCCAGCAGCGTAGAGGGGGCCACCGGGGAGCTGTTTTTT.

This chain links TRBV7-7 with TRBJ2-3, with 8 nucleotides matching TRBD1. V dropped 2 bases and J dropped 4; count of bases not matched to a gene: 2. Germline CDR1 SSHAT, CDR2 FNYEAQ (reference sequence). This CDR3 is 14 amino acids long. Written as DNA, the CDR3 is TGTGCCAGCAGCTTACAGGGGGCCGCAGATACGCAGTATTTT. Residues: CASSLQGAADTQYF. The complete variable domain, with remaining parts taken from reference TRBV7-7 and TRBJ2-3, reads GAGVSQSPRYKVTKRGQDVTLRCDPISSHATLYWYQQALGQGPEFLTYFNYEAQPDKSGLPSDRFSAERPEGSISTLTIQRTEQRDSAMYRCASSLQGAADTQYFGPGTRLTVL.

The V gene is TRBV3-1 (or the pseudogene TRBV3-2), the J gene TRBJ2-7; 8 nucleotides match TRBD1. CDR1 is LGHDT and CDR2 is YNNKEL in the germline V gene (reference sequence). This CDR3 spans 16 amino acids. Unmatched junction bases numbered 11, after V lost 1 base and J lost 6 bases. In DNA, the CDR3 is TGTGCCAGCAGCCAAGGCTCCGGGACAGGTCCTCGCGAGCAGTACTTC. Encoded protein: CASSQGSGTGPREQYF.

The J gene is TRBJ1-3, the V gene TRBV4-1, with 9 bases fitting TRBD1. The CDR3 sequence is 15 residues long. Germline CDR1 and CDR2: MGHRA and YSYEKL. Germline trimming cut 8 bases from V and 3 bases from J; bases unmatched to any gene: 8. The CDR3 here is CASALSDRGGNTIYF. The CDR3 DNA reads TGCGCCAGCGCCCTATCGGACAGGGGTGGAAACACCATATATTTT.

The chain is built from TRBV7-2 and TRBJ2-1; 8 positions agree with TRBD2. V was pared by 1 base and J by 10 bases, with 9 bases of the junction left unmatched. CDR1 and CDR2 (germline): SGHTA, FQGNSA. The CDR3 length is 15 residues. The CDR3, as DNA: TGTGCCAGCAGCTTAGTCGGTATAACGGGGGGGGAGCAGTTCTTC. Translating it yields CASSLVGITGGEQFF.

This rearrangement joins TRBV20-1 to TRBJ1-1; tentatively, D is TRBD1 (5 bases). Trimming removed 1 base at V and 11 bases at J, with 11 bases between. Looked up from germline, CDR1 is DFQATT and CDR2 is SNEGSKA (reference sequence). This CDR3 is built from 11 residues. The CDR3 coding sequence is TGCAGTGCTAGAGGACCCCGGGGGGCTTTCTTT. Translated, it gives CSARGPRGAFF.

This chain connects TRBV5-1 to TRBJ1-2; 10 nucleotides match TRBD1. V lost 4 bases, J lost 5 bases, and 14 bases stayed unmatched. The CDR3 spans 17 residues. The V gene's germline CDR1 is SGHRS and CDR2 YFSETQ. In DNA, the CDR3 is TGCGCCAGCAGCCCGAGGACAGGGGGGCCCGAGGGTTATGGCTACACCTTC. Encoded protein: CASSPRTGGPEGYGYTF.

The chain recombines TRBV20-1 with TRBJ2-6; 10 bases are shared with TRBD2. Germline lookup yields CDR1 DFQATT and CDR2 SNEGSKA (reference sequence). This CDR3 has 17 residues. The junction had 5 bases not matched to a gene; V was cut back by 3 bases and J by 0 bases. The CDR3 loop reads CSASSSGGNSGANVLTF. The CDR3 DNA reads TGCAGTGCTAGTTCTAGCGGGGGAAACTCTGGGGCCAACGTCCTGACTTTC.

V and J are TRBV18 and TRBJ2-2; D is perhaps TRBD1 (6 bases). Trimming left V 3 bases short and J 3 bases short, with 11 bases between. Germline values: CDR1 KGHSH, CDR2 LQKENI. The CDR3 totals 15 residues. This chain's CDR3 is CASSPGNRDTGELFF. The CDR3 nucleotides read TGTGCCAGCTCACCGGGCAACAGGGACACCGGGGAGCTGTTTTTT.

The chain employs TRBV4-3 and TRBJ1-2; D might be TRBD1 (6 bases). The CDR3 runs 15 residues. From germline, CDR1 is LGHNA and CDR2 YSLEER. V lost 3 bases and J lost 5, with 16 bases in between. Here the CDR3 DNA reads TGCGCCAGCAGCCAGACCCGGACAGCCATTTATGGCTACACCTTC. As protein: CASSQTRTAIYGYTF.

The J gene is TRBJ1-2, the V gene TRBV6-5; 10 bases agree with TRBD1. The CDR3 spans 13 residues. Losses at the gene ends were 4 bases for V and 6 bases for J; bases not matched to a gene: 2. Germline assignment: CDR1 MNHEY and CDR2 SVGAGI. The CDR3 region has the DNA TGTGCCAGCAGTTCCGGGACAGGGGATGGCTACACCTTC. It translates to CASSSGTGDGYTF.

CDR3 protein: CASRGTANTGELFF. DNA for the CDR3: TGTGCCAGCAGGGGGACAGCGAACACCGGGGAGCTGTTTTTT. The chain joins TRBV27 to TRBJ2-2, with 7 bases aligning to TRBD1. This CDR3 has 14 amino acids. V lost 6 bases to trimming and J lost 0 bases; unmatched junction nucleotides: 1. The germline V gene encodes CDR1 MNHEY and CDR2 SMNVEV (reference sequence).

The DNA of the CDR3 is TGCGCCAGCAGTCTAACCGGGACCTACAATGAGCAGTTCTTC. Protein product: CASSLTGTYNEQFF. The chain has TRBV10-2 and TRBJ2-1, with a possible D match to TRBD2 (5 bases). Germline V gene lookup returns CDR1 WSHSY and CDR2 SAAADI. Deletions cut 5 bases from V and 2 bases from J, with 10 bases between. The CDR3 runs 14 residues.

This chain joins TRBV30 and TRBJ2-7, with D possibly matching TRBD1 (5 bases). This CDR3 comprises 13 residues. The V gene lost 5 bases and the J gene lost 3 bases, with 14 bases spanning the gap. The germline gives CDR1 GTSNPN, CDR2 SVGIG (reference sequence). CDR3 residues: CAWDVGHRYEQYF. For the CDR3, the DNA is TGTGCCTGGGATGTAGGACACCGCTACGAGCAGTACTTC.

The V call is TRBV18, the J call TRBJ1-3; a possible D gene is TRBD1 (5 bases). Germline V gene sequence: CDR1 KGHSH, CDR2 LQKENI. The CDR3 has 16 amino acids. With 2 bases removed from V and 0 bases from J, the gap between germline ends came to 11 bases. The DNA for the CDR3 is TGTGCCAGCTCACCAACTCCGGGGGACTCTGGAAACACCATATATTTT. Encoded protein: CASSPTPGDSGNTIYF.

The chain is built from TRBV9 and TRBJ1-5; tentative D call: TRBD1 (6 bases). Deletions cut 4 bases from V and 5 bases from J, with 16 bases between. Germline V gene data show CDR1 as SGDLS and CDR2 as YYNGEE. This CDR3 contains 15 residues. The chain's CDR3 is CASSPMGGAHQPQHF. The CDR3 DNA follows: TGTGCCAGCAGCCCAATGGGGGGGGCACATCAGCCCCAGCATTTT.

The gene calls are TRBV27 and TRBJ1-5; 12 bases map to TRBD1. CDR1 is MNHEY and CDR2 is SMNVEV in the germline V gene (reference sequence). The CDR3 sequence is 19 residues long. V gave up 3 bases and J gave up 0 bases; unmatched junction bases: 9. Here the CDR3 reads CASSFLGTGGSPSNQPQHF. The CDR3 region has the DNA TGTGCCAGCAGTTTTCTCGGGACAGGGGGCTCTCCTAGCAATCAGCCCCAGCATTTT.

The rearrangement joins TRBV2 to TRBJ1-1, with D perhaps TRBD1 (5 bases). V gave up 5 bases and J gave up 2 bases, with 21 bases separating them. CDR3 length: 17 amino acids. Germline V lookup: CDR1 SNHLY, CDR2 FYNNEI. The CDR3 loop reads CASSHLPRTRGNTEAFF. CDR3 DNA: TGTGCCAGCAGTCACCTACCCCGGACAAGGGGAAACACTGAAGCTTTCTTT.

V gene TRBV6-5 combines with J gene TRBJ1-5; tentatively, D is TRBD1 (5 bases). The CDR3 totals 15 residues. V lost 2 bases and J lost 5, with 13 bases in between. Per germline, CDR1 MNHEY and CDR2 SVGAGI. Here the CDR3 reads CASSYRSGYDQPQHF. DNA for the CDR3: TGTGCCAGCAGTTACCGGTCAGGGTACGATCAGCCCCAGCATTTT.

V usage is TRBV7-6 and J usage is TRBJ1-1; 7 bases are a match to TRBD1. Germline values: CDR1 SGHVS, CDR2 FNYEAQ. The ends lost 5 bases at V and 0 bases at J; junction bases unmatched: 6. The CDR3 covers 15 residues. This CDR3 reads CASSVPGGMNTEAFF. The CDR3 nucleotides read TGTGCCAGCAGCGTCCCAGGGGGGATGAACACTGAAGCTTTCTTT. The full variable domain, its missing parts supplied by reference TRBV7-6 and TRBJ1-1, is GAGVSQSPRYKVTKRGQDVALRCDPISGHVSLYWYRQALGQGPEFLTYFNYEAQQDKSGLPNDRFSAERPEGSISTLTIQRTEQRDSAMYRCASSVPGGMNTEAFFGQGTRLTVV.

The chain recombines TRBV9 with TRBJ2-5; a weak D match, TRBD1 (5 bases). The V and J ends lost 4 bases and 2 bases respectively, with 21 bases between them. CDR1 and CDR2 from the germline V gene are SGDLS and YYNGEE. CDR3 length: 17 amino acids. The CDR3 reads CASSPRLSDTFQETQYF. DNA for the CDR3: TGTGCCAGCAGCCCGCGCCTGTCGGACACCTTTCAAGAGACCCAGTACTTC.

The count of this clone is one. The chain couples TRBV12-3 or TRBV12-4 to TRBJ1-1; D uncertain. Trimming cost V 5 bases and J 6 bases, with 4 bases left between them. The CDR3 extends over 10 amino acids. CDR3 DNA: TGTGCCAGCAGTCCTTCTGAAGCTTTCTTT. Protein sequence: CASSPSEAFF.

The chain is built from TRBV5-1 and TRBJ2-1; 10 nucleotides match TRBD2. J gave up 9 bases and V 3 bases, and 9 bases lay outside the gene matches. Germline lookup yields CDR1 SGHRS and CDR2 YFSETQ. The length of the CDR3 is 15 residues. The CDR3 DNA reads as TGCGCCAGCAGCTCGTCGGGACTAGCGTTCGGTGAGCAGTTCTTC. Translating it yields CASSSSGLAFGEQFF.

The chain is built from TRBV27 and TRBJ2-5, with 7 bases fitting TRBD1. Germline CDR1 and CDR2: MNHEY and SMNVEV (reference sequence). This CDR3 region has 13 residues. The ends lost 8 bases at V and 4 bases at J; junction bases unmatched: 7. The CDR3 coding sequence is TGTGCCAGCGCGACAGGGTTGGGAGAGACCCAGTACTTC. As protein: CASATGLGETQYF.

The V call is TRBV11-2, the J call TRBJ2-5, with 7 bases identical to TRBD2. The V gene's germline CDR1 is SGHAT and CDR2 FQNNGV. The CDR3 runs to 13 residues. V gave up 5 bases and J gave up 4 bases; unmatched junction bases: 4. The CDR3 spells CASSHGGVETQYF. The CDR3 DNA is TGTGCCAGCAGCCATGGGGGGGTAGAGACCCAGTACTTC. Complete variable domain (other parts from reference TRBV11-2 and TRBJ2-5): EAGVAQSPRYKIIEKRQSVAFWCNPISGHATLYWYQQILGQGPKLLIQFQNNGVVDDSQLPKDRFSAERLKGVDSTLKIQPAKLEDSAVYLCASSHGGVETQYFGPGTRLLVL.

The rearrangement joins TRBV11-2 to TRBJ2-3, with D unresolved. The V end lost 0 bases, the J end lost 4 bases, and 11 bases lay between the germline ends. CDR1 is SGHAT and CDR2 is FQNNGV in the germline V gene. CDR3 length equals 15 residues. CDR3 coding DNA: TGTGCCAGCAGCTTAGAACTTGGGCTGGCAGATACGCAGTATTTT. Translation: CASSLELGLADTQYF.

V and J are TRBV19 and TRBJ2-7; TRBD1 agrees at 9 bases. The junction had 6 bases not matched to a gene; V was cut back by 3 bases and J by 6 bases. Per germline, CDR1 LNHDA and CDR2 SQIVND (reference sequence). The CDR3 is 14 residues long. The CDR3 spells CASSITGGLGEQYF. CDR3 bases: TGTGCCAGTAGTATTACAGGGGGCTTGGGCGAGCAGTACTTC.

Here the CDR3 reads CASSFYQGMNTEAFF. The CDR3 DNA is TGCGCCAGCAGCTTTTATCAGGGAATGAACACTGAAGCTTTCTTT. The chain employs TRBV5-1 and TRBJ1-1, with D possibly matching TRBD1 (5 bases). CDR3 length: 15 residues. The germline V gene has CDR1 SGHRS and CDR2 YFSETQ. Trimming stripped 2 bases from V and 0 bases from J, with 11 bases between.

This CDR3 is CASSQDGSNTEAFF. The CDR3 DNA sequence: TGTGCCAGCAGCCAAGACGGGTCGAACACTGAAGCTTTCTTT. V gene TRBV3-1 (or the pseudogene TRBV3-2) combines with J gene TRBJ1-1; no clear D gene. V was cut by 0 bases and J by 1 base, with 6 bases left in between. CDR1 is LGHDT, CDR2 YNNKEL, per germline (reference sequence). The CDR3 is made up of 14 amino acids.